Included here is one T cell receptor (beta chain) sequence, with context. No antigen is known for it. The data stem from a study of cytomegalovirus exposure and HLA in healthy donors. A multiplex PCR was run with 60 Vbeta primers and 13 Jbeta primers. Generated by immunoSEQ multiplex PCR, the TCRdb table keeps only in-frame clones and is missing some. The sample holds 40,000 to 55,000 clones, approximately 70% seen once. The study's findings and limits: In a later analysis, V- and J-gene trimming of beta chains associated with a DCLRE1C missense variant, replicated independently.

The length of the CDR3 is 14 residues. The germline V gene has CDR1 SEHNR and CDR2 FQNEAQ (reference sequence). The V segment lost 5 bases and the J segment 5 bases; nucleotides outside the gene matches: 7. This sequence was found in a man aged 18 to 30 in good health and CMV-seronegative. Sequenced sample: PBMCs. The chain combines TRBV7-9 with TRBJ2-5; 8 bases fit TRBD1. CDR3 in DNA: TGTGCCAGCAGCCAGGACAGGGAACGGGAGACCCAGTACTTC. Amino acids: CASSQDRERETQYF.